The 29 T cell receptor beta chains below were found in one sample sequenced in a study of blood T cell repertoires in COVID-19. The data were produced by immunoSEQ multiplex PCR, yet TCRdb's version contains in-frame clones alone and is incomplete. The sample has tens of thousands of clones; about 86% are singletons. The sample comprised peripheral blood. The receptors here all came from a man in his 60s with acute or convalescent COVID-19.

The chain employs TRBV6-6 and TRBJ2-2; weak D call: TRBD2 (6 bases). Trimming cost V 0 bases and J 4 bases, with 12 bases left between them. The CDR3 is 16 amino acids. Germline CDR1 is MNHNY and CDR2 is SVGAGI (reference sequence). CDR3 loop: CASSYSIGGPTGELFF. CDR3 coding DNA: TGTGCCAGCAGTTACTCGATCGGGGGACCCACCGGGGAGCTGTTTTTT.

The chain has TRBV7-2 and TRBJ2-1; possible D gene TRBD1, 5 bases. The V end was cut by 1 base, the J end by 9 bases, with 10 bases between. Germline CDR1 SGHTA, CDR2 FQGNSA. The CDR3 spans 13 residues. CDR3 sequence (DNA): TGTGCCAGCAGCTTAGTAACAGGCGGTGAGCAGTTCTTC. It yields the protein CASSLVTGGEQFF. Full variable domain (missing parts from reference TRBV7-2 and TRBJ2-1): GAGVSQSPSNKVTEKGKDVELRCDPISGHTALYWYRQSLGQGLEFLIYFQGNSAPDKSGLPSDRFSAERTGGSVSTLTIQRTQQEDSAVYLCASSLVTGGEQFFGPGTRLTVL.

In the case of this clone: An end of the junction does not agree with germline; a read error may underlie this. This chain connects TRBV7-3 to TRBJ1-2; TRBD1 matches 9 bases. In germline, CDR1 is SGHTA, CDR2 FQGTGA. The CDR3 extends over 15 amino acids. CDR3: CASSLTGTGPYGYTF. CDR3 bases: TGTGCCAGCAGCCTAACCGGGACAGGGCCCTATGGCTACACCTTC.

V is TRBV18 and J is TRBJ2-7, with no clear D. CDR1 KGHSH and CDR2 LQKENI come from the germline V gene. With 2 bases removed from V and 1 base from J, the gap between germline ends came to 3 bases. This CDR3 region has 12 residues. CDR3 in DNA: TGTGCCAGCTCACCAGAGTCCTACGAGCAGTACTTC. Protein product: CASSPESYEQYF.

The chain joins TRBV3-1 (or the pseudogene TRBV3-2) to TRBJ2-7, with TRBD1 matching 7 bases. This CDR3 contains 14 residues. Germline-derived CDR1 and CDR2 are LGHDT and YNNKEL (reference sequence). The V segment lost 3 bases and the J segment 2 bases; nucleotides outside the gene matches: 4. CDR3 sequence: CASSQKTGTYEQYF. The CDR3 DNA sequence: TGTGCCAGCAGCCAGAAGACAGGGACCTACGAGCAGTACTTC.

This chain connects TRBV9 to TRBJ1-6, with D unclear. CDR1 is SGDLS and CDR2 is YYNGEE in the germline V gene. The CDR3 consists of 13 residues. V gave up 0 bases and J gave up 8 bases, with 6 bases separating them. The CDR3 coding sequence is TGTGCCAGCAGCGTAGTTGTAGATTCACCCCTCCACTTT. Its translation is CASSVVVDSPLHF. Variable domain in full (rest from reference TRBV9 and TRBJ1-6): DSGVTQTPKHLITATGQRVTLRCSPRSGDLSVYWYQQSLDQGLQFLIQYYNGEERAKGNILERFSAQQFPDLHSELNLSSLELGDSALYFCASSVVVDSPLHFGNGTRLTVT.

V usage is TRBV30 and J usage is TRBJ1-1; D remains ambiguous. Germline-derived CDR1 and CDR2 are GTSNPN and SVGIG (reference sequence). With 1 base removed from V and 3 bases from J, the gap between germline ends came to 9 bases. This CDR3 region has 13 residues. CDR3 residues: CAWSELEDTEAFF. The DNA of the CDR3 is TGTGCCTGGAGTGAGTTAGAGGACACTGAAGCTTTCTTT.

This clone has just one count. The chain carries TRBV27 and TRBJ2-6; 7 positions match TRBD1. This CDR3 spans 13 amino acids. V dropped 1 base and J dropped 12; count of bases not matched to a gene: 3. The germline CDR1 and CDR2 sequences are MNHEY and SMNVEV (reference sequence). The chain's CDR3 is CASSLLQGFVLTF. The DNA for the CDR3 is TGTGCCAGCAGTTTATTACAGGGGTTCGTCCTGACTTTC.

The chain recombines TRBV28 with TRBJ1-3; TRBD1 agrees at 10 bases. The J segment lost 2 bases and the V segment lost 3 bases, leaving 4 bases of the junction unmatched. Germline V lookup: CDR1 MDHEN, CDR2 SYDVKM. The CDR3 sequence is 16 residues long. The CDR3 bases are TGTGCCAGCAGTTTTCCCGGGACAGGGGCTGGAAACACCATATATTTT. It codes for CASSFPGTGAGNTIYF.

The V call is TRBV4-2, the J call TRBJ2-7; tentatively, D is TRBD2 (5 bases). The length of the CDR3 is 19 residues. V lost 10 bases and J 4 bases, leaving 35 bases between the germline ends. Germline V gene lookup returns CDR1 LGHNA and CDR2 YNFKEQ. The CDR3 protein is CATRAISHGGRNLDYEQYF. CDR3 coding DNA: TGTGCCACGAGGGCAATAAGCCATGGCGGGCGAAACCTGGATTACGAGCAGTACTTC.

This chain connects TRBV11-3 to TRBJ1-1; possibly TRBD1 for D (5 bases). The CDR3 length is 14 residues. V shed 3 bases and J shed 1 base, with 9 bases lying between them. Germline V CDR1 and CDR2: SGHNT, YENEEA. As DNA, the CDR3 is TGTGCCAGCAGCTTGGGGGGGTCGAACACTGAAGCTTTCTTT. It encodes CASSLGGSNTEAFF.

This chain joins TRBV18 and TRBJ1-1; D perhaps matches TRBD1 (5 bases). The V end was cut by 1 base, the J end by 3 bases, with 6 bases between. The CDR3 has 13 residues. Germline CDR1 and CDR2: KGHSH and LQKENI. The CDR3 DNA reads as TGTGCCAGCTCACCACGCAGGGACACTGAAGCTTTCTTT. The encoded protein is CASSPRRDTEAFF.

This clone was picked up one time. The gene calls are TRBV5-4 and TRBJ2-1; the D is unclear. The CDR3 sequence is 12 residues long. Germline loops: CDR1 SGHNT, CDR2 YYREEE (reference sequence). Trimming stripped 7 bases from V and 6 bases from J, with 11 bases between. The CDR3 region is CASSNQANEQFF. CDR3 sequence (DNA): TGTGCCAGCTCCAACCAGGCCAATGAGCAGTTCTTC. The full variable domain, with the rest looked up from reference TRBV5-4 and TRBJ2-1, is ETGVTQSPTHLIKTRGQQVTLRCSSQSGHNTVSWYQQALGQGPQFIFQYYREEENGRGNFPPRFSGLQFPNYSSELNVNALELDDSALYLCASSNQANEQFFGPGTRLTVL.

This rearrangement joins TRBV12-3 or TRBV12-4 to TRBJ1-2, with 7 nucleotides matching TRBD1. The CDR3 consists of 13 residues. The junction had 7 bases not matched to a gene; V was cut back by 5 bases and J by 7 bases. Here the CDR3 reads CASSRDRETGYTF. The CDR3 DNA sequence: TGTGCCAGCAGTCGCGACAGGGAAACTGGCTACACCTTC.

The rearrangement links TRBV20-1 to TRBJ2-3; possible D gene TRBD1, 5 bases. The CDR3 is 11 residues long. Germline V gene data show CDR1 as DFQATT and CDR2 as SNEGSKA (reference sequence). In nucleotides, the CDR3 is TGCAGCTTCAGGGTTGAAGATACGCAGTATTTT. It specifies CSFRVEDTQYF.

This clone was detected only once. The V and J genes are TRBV5-5 and TRBJ1-2; 7 bases agree with TRBD1. This CDR3 region has 13 residues. The V and J ends lost 4 bases and 10 bases, in that order; junction bases with no gene match: 10. Per the germline V gene, CDR1 is SGHKS and CDR2 is YYEKEE (reference sequence). CDR3 amino acids: CASSAQGGLDYTF. CDR3 DNA: TGTGCCAGCAGCGCCCAGGGGGGTCTGGACTACACCTTC. Looking up the rest from reference TRBV5-5 and TRBJ1-2 gives the full variable domain: DAGVTQSPTHLIKTRGQQVTLRCSPISGHKSVSWYQQVLGQGPQFIFQYYEKEERGRGNFPDRFSARQFPNYSSELNVNALLLGDSALYLCASSAQGGLDYTFGSGTRLTVV.

This chain uses TRBV9 with TRBJ1-2; 11 bases match TRBD1. The CDR3 has 17 residues. The J segment lost 5 bases and the V segment lost 4 bases, leaving 13 bases of the junction unmatched. From germline, CDR1 is SGDLS and CDR2 YYNGEE. DNA of the CDR3: TGTGCCAGCAGCCCCCAGCTGGGGACAGGGGGATTTTATGGCTACACCTTC. It specifies CASSPQLGTGGFYGYTF.

In its sample, this clone was seen once. This sample includes further DNA sequences coding for the same CDR3. The chain joins TRBV19 to TRBJ2-7, with 10 bases identical to TRBD1. The CDR3 loop spans 15 amino acids. CDR1 and CDR2 (germline): LNHDA, SQIVND (reference sequence). The J segment lost 2 bases and the V segment lost 5 bases, leaving 6 bases of the junction unmatched. The CDR3, as DNA: TGTGCCAGTAGTGACCCGGGACAGGGGACCTACGAGCAGTACTTC. It is translated as CASSDPGQGTYEQYF.

This chain joins TRBV19 and TRBJ2-7; 11 bases fit TRBD2. Germline values: CDR1 LNHDA, CDR2 SQIVND (reference sequence). V lost 6 bases, J lost 4 bases, and 5 bases stayed unmatched. The CDR3 sequence is 14 residues long. The CDR3 is CASSPGLAEYEQYF. The CDR3 nucleotides read TGTGCCAGTAGCCCGGGACTAGCGGAATACGAGCAGTACTTC.

This clone has only one observation. The gene calls are TRBV27 and TRBJ2-5, with TRBD1 as a possible D gene (6 bases). The CDR3 contains 15 residues. Trimming cost V 5 bases and J 5 bases, with 18 bases left between them. Germline lookup yields CDR1 MNHEY and CDR2 SMNVEV (reference sequence). As DNA, the CDR3 is TGTGCCAGCAGTCCGGGGAGACAGGCGGTGGAGACCCAGTACTTC. This gives the protein CASSPGRQAVETQYF.

V gene TRBV19 combines with J gene TRBJ1-4; TRBD1 aligns across 7 bases. The germline gives CDR1 LNHDA, CDR2 SQIVND (reference sequence). The CDR3 loop spans 16 amino acids. J lost 3 bases, V lost 4 bases, and 8 bases had no gene match. CDR3: CASSTLPGQSNEKLFF. CDR3 sequence (DNA): TGTGCCAGTAGTACACTCCCGGGACAGTCTAATGAAAAACTGTTTTTT.

This chain uses TRBV2 with TRBJ2-7; tentatively, D is TRBD1 (5 bases). CDR1 is SNHLY, CDR2 FYNNEI, per germline. The length of the CDR3 is 12 residues. Trimming removed 7 bases at V and 2 bases at J, with 9 bases between. The CDR3 DNA reads TGTGCCAGCACAGGGAATACCTACGAGCAGTACTTC. Its protein is CASTGNTYEQYF.

The rearrangement uses TRBV5-6 and TRBJ2-7; weak D call: TRBD2 (6 bases). The CDR3 sequence is 15 residues long. Between the trimmed V and J ends, which lost 5 bases and 4 bases, there was a span of 19 bases. The V gene's germline CDR1 is SGHDT and CDR2 YYEEEE. CDR3 region: CASRHWRRGLYEQYF. For the CDR3, the DNA is TGTGCCAGCAGACATTGGCGGCGGGGACTTTACGAGCAGTACTTC.

The genes are TRBV24-1 and TRBJ1-3, with TRBD1 matching over 7 bases. This CDR3 has 15 residues. Looked up from germline, CDR1 is KGHDR and CDR2 is SFDVKD. With 2 bases clipped from V and 9 bases from J, the junction kept 9 bases outside the gene matches. CDR3 region: CATSDSGTVGGTIYF. In DNA, the CDR3 is TGTGCCACCAGTGATTCCGGGACAGTCGGGGGCACCATATATTTT.

The CDR3 loop is CASTALAGGTYEQYF. In DNA, the CDR3 is TGTGCCAGCACCGCACTAGCGGGAGGGACCTACGAGCAGTACTTC. V is TRBV6-5 and J is TRBJ2-7, with 13 bases lining up with TRBD2. The CDR3 length is 15 residues. CDR1 and CDR2 from the germline V gene are MNHEY and SVGAGI. J was trimmed by 2 bases and V by 7 bases; bases with no gene match: 5.

The rearrangement links TRBV24-1 to TRBJ2-1, with 9 bases matching TRBD1. This CDR3 region has 17 residues. Trimming took 5 bases from V and 7 from J; bases not matched to a gene: 14. Germline loops: CDR1 KGHDR, CDR2 SFDVKD. Here the CDR3 reads CATSARTPGTGLNEQFF. CDR3 coding DNA: TGTGCCACCAGTGCCCGAACCCCCGGGACAGGGTTGAATGAGCAGTTCTTC.

The V call is TRBV14, the J call TRBJ2-7; D possibly corresponds to TRBD1 (6 bases). Trimming stripped 5 bases from V and 2 bases from J, with 13 bases between. The germline gives CDR1 SGHDN, CDR2 FVKESK. This CDR3 is 14 amino acids long. As DNA, the CDR3 is TGTGCCAGCAGCGAGATTCAGGGGCCCTACGAGCAGTACTTC. It specifies CASSEIQGPYEQYF.

This clone was counted a few times. The CDR3 region has the DNA TGCGCCAGCAGCCCCGGGGACAGGGGGTCCCATGGCTACACCTTC. Translated, it gives CASSPGDRGSHGYTF. J is TRBJ1-2 and V is TRBV5-1, with 11 bases identical to TRBD1. The CDR3 length is 15 residues. V was clipped by 4 bases and J by 6 bases; unmatched bases: 8. Germline V gene data show CDR1 as SGHRS and CDR2 as YFSETQ.

The chain joins TRBV18 to TRBJ1-1; D possibly corresponds to TRBD1 (5 bases). Germline CDR1 KGHSH, CDR2 LQKENI. The CDR3 is 17 residues long. V lost 3 bases and J lost 4, with 21 bases in between. The CDR3 loop reads CASSPRQAGLGFTEAFF. CDR3 DNA sequence: TGTGCCAGCTCACCCCGGCAGGCAGGGTTGGGTTTCACTGAAGCTTTCTTT.